This TCR beta chain was found in a study of T cell responses to AZD1222 COVID-19 vaccine (dated by TCRdb to 2020 to 2023). Regarding the study in general: AZD1222 recipients whose second dose came at about 4 weeks and those whose second dose came at about 12 weeks were combined into one group, since spike-specific TCR depth and breadth did not differ between the two schedules. TCR sequencing covered 230 to 250 trial participants: nearly 210 given two doses of AZD1222 and 26 given two doses of MenACWY control vaccine. Trial participants were enrolled into age subgroups of 18-55, 56-69 and 70-plus years, which contained roughly 150, 30 and 60 TCR-sequenced participants, respectively.

Per the germline V gene, SGHAT is the CDR1 and FQNNGV is the CDR2. The germline V and J ends show losses of 5 bases and 0 bases respectively, and no gene match explains 13 bases of the junction. The CDR3, from cysteine to phenylalanine, totals 19 residues. The only DNA kept is the CDR3, 57 bases in frame from the first base. Of note for this clone: Its recognized antigen is unknown. No per-base quality is available; no much larger clone lies one base away.

On the study overall, not on this receptor specifically: Participants were mostly white British, with more females than males. The authors suggested clonal diversity may have been underestimated. The 56-69-year group was small, and its depth increase did not reach significance, likely because of low power. Reportedly, almost half of the unique spike-specific TCRs recognized epitopes lying outside the regions that are mutated in the B.1.351 and B.1.1.7 variants. Conclusions about previously exposed vaccinees are limited, since just 5 to 7 AZD1222 recipients were seropositive for SARS-CoV-2 at baseline. The vaccine-associated CD4 TCRs covered the entire spike protein, and the dominant responses fell in regions 160-218 and 743-854. No day 14 peak-response samples were available, so repertoires were characterized only after the peak T cell response. After two AZD1222 doses, both the breadth and the depth of spike-specific TCRs were significantly higher than at day 0 and than in MenACWY recipients.

The time point label on this specimen signifies: baseline before first vaccination. Vaccinee samples were obtained from the UK trials COV001 and COV002, which included a single-blind randomized controlled phase 2/3 trial of AZD1222 (ChAdOx1 nCoV-19) in healthy adults. For TCRbeta chain sequencing, PBMC samples from trial participants were taken at day 0 and at day 28 after the second dose. The CDR3 regions of human TCRbeta chains were subjected to immunosequencing. The study's own analysis went as follows. Repertoire TCRs were checked for matches against a reference library of SARS-CoV-2-specific TCRs that had been generated using the MIRA antigen-specificity platform. Breadth was defined as the fraction of unique TCRs that were SARS-CoV-2-associated, and depth was defined as the fraction of total T cells that were SARS-CoV-2-associated. Using the MIRA data, each spike-specific TCR was mapped to the spike region that the TCR reacts to and placed in a CD4 or CD8 class. Log10-transformed breadth and depth values were compared by one-way ANOVA with Sidak's multiple comparisons tests. TCRdb re-hosts the immuneACCESS table, in-frame sequences only. Its copies lack some clones; in the studies checked, an unresolved V gene accounts for under half of them, and the cause for the rest is not known. The V and J calls and clone size were taken over from that table, and D and trimming were inferred from the DNA. Here the sample has more than 75,000 clones; roughly nine tenths occur a single time. Together, the top ten hold 1.6% of the sample.

This receptor chain uses TRBV11-2 and TRBJ2-3; the central 11 bases match TRBD1. The clonotype comes from an adult in good health. This specimen was peripheral blood, taken on day 0 of AZD1222 vaccination. The DNA sequence follows: TGTGCCAGCAGCGACCGACGACGGGACAGGGGGTTTAGCACAGATACGCAGTATTTT. Its product reads: CASSDRRRDRGFSTDTQYF.